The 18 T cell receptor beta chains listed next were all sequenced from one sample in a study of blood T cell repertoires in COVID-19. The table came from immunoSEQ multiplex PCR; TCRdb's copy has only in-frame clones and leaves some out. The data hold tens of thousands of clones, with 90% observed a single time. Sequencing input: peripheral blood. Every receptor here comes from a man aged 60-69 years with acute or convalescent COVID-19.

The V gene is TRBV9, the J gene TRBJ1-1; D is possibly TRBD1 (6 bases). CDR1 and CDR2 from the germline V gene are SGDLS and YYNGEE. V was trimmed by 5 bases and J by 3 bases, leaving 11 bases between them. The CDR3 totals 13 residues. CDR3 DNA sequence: TGTGCCAGCAGTGAGGGGGGGTACACTGAAGCTTTCTTT. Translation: CASSEGGYTEAFF.

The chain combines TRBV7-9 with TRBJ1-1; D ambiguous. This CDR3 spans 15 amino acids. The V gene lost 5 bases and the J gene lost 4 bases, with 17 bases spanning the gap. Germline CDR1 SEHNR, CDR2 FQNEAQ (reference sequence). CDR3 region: CASSLDTTLGTEAFF. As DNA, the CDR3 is TGTGCCAGCAGCCTCGACACCACCTTGGGCACTGAAGCTTTCTTT.

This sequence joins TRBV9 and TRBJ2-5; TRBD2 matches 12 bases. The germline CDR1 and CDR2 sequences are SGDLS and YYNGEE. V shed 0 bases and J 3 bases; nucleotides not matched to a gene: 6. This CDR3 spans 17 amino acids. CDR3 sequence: CASSVDPSGGAKETQYF. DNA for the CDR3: TGTGCCAGCAGCGTAGATCCTAGCGGGGGGGCAAAAGAGACCCAGTACTTC.

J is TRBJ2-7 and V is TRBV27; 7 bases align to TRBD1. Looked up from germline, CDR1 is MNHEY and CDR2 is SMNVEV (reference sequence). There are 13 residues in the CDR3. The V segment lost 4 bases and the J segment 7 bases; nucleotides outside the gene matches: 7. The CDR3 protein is CASSSLDRLEQYF. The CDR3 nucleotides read TGTGCCAGCAGTTCCCTGGACAGGCTAGAGCAGTACTTC.

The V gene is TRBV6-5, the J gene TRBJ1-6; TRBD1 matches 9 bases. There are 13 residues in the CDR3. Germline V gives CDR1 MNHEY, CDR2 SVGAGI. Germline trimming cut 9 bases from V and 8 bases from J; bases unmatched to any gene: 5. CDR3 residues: CASSDRGDSPLHF. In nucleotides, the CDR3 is TGTGCCAGTTCGGACAGGGGAGATTCACCCCTCCACTTT.

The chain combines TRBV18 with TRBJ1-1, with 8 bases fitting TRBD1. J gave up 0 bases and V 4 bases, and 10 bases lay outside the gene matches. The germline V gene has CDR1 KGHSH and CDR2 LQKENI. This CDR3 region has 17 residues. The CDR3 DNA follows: TGTGCCAGCTCACGGGTGACAGGGGCCTCGATGAACACTGAAGCTTTCTTT. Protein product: CASSRVTGASMNTEAFF. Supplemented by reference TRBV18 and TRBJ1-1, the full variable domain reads NAGVMQNPRHLVRRRGQEARLRCSPMKGHSHVYWYRQLPEEGLKFMVYLQKENIIDESGMPKERFSAEFPKEGPSILRIQQVVRGDSAAYFCASSRVTGASMNTEAFFGQGTRLTVV.

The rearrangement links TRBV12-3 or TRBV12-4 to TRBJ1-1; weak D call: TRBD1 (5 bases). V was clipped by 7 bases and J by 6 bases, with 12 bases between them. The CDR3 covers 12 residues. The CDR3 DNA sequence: TGTGCCAGCACTCAGGGAATTTCTGAAGCTTTCTTT. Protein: CASTQGISEAFF.

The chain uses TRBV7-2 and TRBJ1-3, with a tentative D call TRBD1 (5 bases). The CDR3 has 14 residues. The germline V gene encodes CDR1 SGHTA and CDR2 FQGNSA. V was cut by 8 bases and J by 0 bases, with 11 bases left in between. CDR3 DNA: TGTGCCAGCGGGCGACAGTACTCTGGAAACACCATATATTTT. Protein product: CASGRQYSGNTIYF.

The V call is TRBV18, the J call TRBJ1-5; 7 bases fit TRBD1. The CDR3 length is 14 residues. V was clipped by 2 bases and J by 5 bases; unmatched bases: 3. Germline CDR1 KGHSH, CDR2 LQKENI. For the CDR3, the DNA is TGTGCCAGCTCACCAGAGGGGGCCCATCAGCCCCAGCATTTT. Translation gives CASSPEGAHQPQHF.

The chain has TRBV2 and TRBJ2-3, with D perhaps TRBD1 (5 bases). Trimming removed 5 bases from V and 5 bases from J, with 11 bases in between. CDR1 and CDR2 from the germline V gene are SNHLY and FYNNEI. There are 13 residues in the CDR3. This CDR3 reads CASSTGARDTQYF. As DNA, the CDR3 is TGTGCCAGCAGTACAGGTGCGCGAGATACGCAGTATTTT.

CDR3 in amino acids: CASSPQPTGALAKNIQYF. Written as DNA, the CDR3 is TGTGCCAGCAGCCCTCAACCAACAGGGGCCCTAGCCAAAAACATTCAGTACTTC. The chain has TRBV2 and TRBJ2-4, with TRBD1 identical over 7 bases. This CDR3 spans 18 amino acids. CDR1 is SNHLY, CDR2 FYNNEI, per germline. Germline trimming cut 6 bases from V and 0 bases from J; bases unmatched to any gene: 14.

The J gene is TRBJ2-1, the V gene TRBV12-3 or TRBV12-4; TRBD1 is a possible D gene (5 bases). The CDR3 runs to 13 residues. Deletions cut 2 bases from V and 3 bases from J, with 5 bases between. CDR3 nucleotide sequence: TGTGCCAGCAGTTTAACAGGCTACAATGAGCAGTTCTTC. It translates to CASSLTGYNEQFF.

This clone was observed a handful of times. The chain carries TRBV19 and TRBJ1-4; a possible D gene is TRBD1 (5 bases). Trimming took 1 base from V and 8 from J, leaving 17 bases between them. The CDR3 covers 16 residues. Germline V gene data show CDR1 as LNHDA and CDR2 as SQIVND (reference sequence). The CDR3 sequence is CASSIGYQGFKEKLFF. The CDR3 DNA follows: TGTGCCAGTAGTATAGGATACCAGGGATTTAAAGAAAAACTGTTTTTT.

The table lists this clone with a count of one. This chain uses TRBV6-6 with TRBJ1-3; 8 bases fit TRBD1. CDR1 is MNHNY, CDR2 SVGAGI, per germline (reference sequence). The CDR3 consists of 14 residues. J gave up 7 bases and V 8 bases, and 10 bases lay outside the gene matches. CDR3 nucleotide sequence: TGTGCCAGCCTCCCGACAGGGGAGAGCAACACCATATATTTT. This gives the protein CASLPTGESNTIYF.

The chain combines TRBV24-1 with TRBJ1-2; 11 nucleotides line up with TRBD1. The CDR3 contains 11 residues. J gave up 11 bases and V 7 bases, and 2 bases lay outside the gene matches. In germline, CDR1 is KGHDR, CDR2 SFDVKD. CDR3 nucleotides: TGTGCCACCAGGGGACAGGGGGTGTACACCTTC. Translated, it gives CATRGQGVYTF.

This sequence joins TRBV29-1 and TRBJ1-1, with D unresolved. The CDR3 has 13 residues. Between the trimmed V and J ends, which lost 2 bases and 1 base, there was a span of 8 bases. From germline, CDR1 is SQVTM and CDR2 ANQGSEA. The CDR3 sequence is CSVELQPNTEAFF. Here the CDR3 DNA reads TGCAGCGTTGAATTACAACCGAACACTGAAGCTTTCTTT.

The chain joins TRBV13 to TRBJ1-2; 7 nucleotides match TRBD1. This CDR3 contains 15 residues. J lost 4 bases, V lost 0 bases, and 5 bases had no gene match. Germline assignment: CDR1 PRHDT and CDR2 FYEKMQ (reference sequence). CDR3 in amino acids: CASSLGLGGAYGYTF. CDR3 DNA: TGTGCCAGCAGCTTAGGGCTAGGGGGCGCCTATGGCTACACCTTC.

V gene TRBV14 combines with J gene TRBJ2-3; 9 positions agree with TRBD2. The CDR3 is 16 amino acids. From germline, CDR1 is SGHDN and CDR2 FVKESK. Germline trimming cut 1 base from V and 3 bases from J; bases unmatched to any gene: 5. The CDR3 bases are TGTGCCAGCAGCCAAGCAGCGGGGGGTATGACAGATACGCAGTATTTT. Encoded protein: CASSQAAGGMTDTQYF. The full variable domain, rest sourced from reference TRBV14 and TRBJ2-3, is EAGVTQFPSHSVIEKGQTVTLRCDPISGHDNLYWYRRVMGKEIKFLLHFVKESKQDESGMPNNRFLAERTGGTYSTLKVQPAELEDSGVYFCASSQAAGGMTDTQYFGPGTRLTVL.